The source of this T cell receptor beta chain is a study of blood T cells in healthy people across ages. Germline CDR1 reads DFQATT; CDR2 reads SNEGSKA (reference sequence). This CDR3 has 15 amino acids. Between the trimmed V and J ends, which lost 1 base and 6 bases, there was a span of 16 bases. For the second PCR, which ran for about 6 to 11 cycles, a sample-barcoded 5' primer and a J-beta primer mix were used. Using its own MiXCR run on the 5' RACE reads, TCRdb lists one record per CDR3 protein. The sample yields roughly 1.9 million distinct CDR3 sequences, around 40% seen once. V is TRBV20-1 and J is TRBJ2-1, with a possible D match to TRBD1 (5 bases). The TCR sequence derives from a human donor in good health. Sequenced input: blood. As DNA, the CDR3 is TGCAGTGCTAGAGCCGACAGTCGACCCTGCAATGAGCAGTTCTTC. It yields the protein CSARADSRPCNEQFF.